The 27 T cell receptor beta chains given below trace back to one sample, sequenced in a study of beta chain features in type 1 diabetes. The study's findings and limits: TCRB CDR3s from Type 1 diabetes patients were moderately but significantly shorter in all four CD4+ subsets.

Sequenced material consisted of expressed TCRB transcripts (all of the isolated RNA was reverse transcribed). Method: immunoSEQ multiplex PCR; TCRdb's copy keeps in-frame clones and lacks some. The sample includes about 660,000 clones, roughly an eighth of them seen just once. Their cognate antigens are unknown. Sequenced material: naive CD4+ T cells from blood. The receptor source for this set is a man younger than 35 with type 1 diabetes.

In its sample, this clone was seen a few times. The chain carries TRBV4-3 and TRBJ1-2; 9 bases match TRBD1. CDR3 length: 15 amino acids. Per the germline V gene, CDR1 is LGHNA and CDR2 is YSLEER. The V and J ends lost 3 bases and 5 bases, in that order; junction bases with no gene match: 7. The CDR3 region has the DNA TGCGCCAGCAGCCAGTTACAGGGGGCCGGTTATGGCTACACCTTC. Protein product: CASSQLQGAGYGYTF.

The chain joins TRBV29-1 to TRBJ2-3; 12 nucleotides match TRBD1. The germline V gene has CDR1 SQVTM and CDR2 ANQGSEA. The CDR3 runs 14 residues. V lost 7 bases and J lost 5; bases outside the gene matches: 7. For the CDR3, the DNA is TGCAGCGGCGGGACAGGGGGCCTGGGAGATACGCAGTATTTT. It yields the protein CSGGTGGLGDTQYF.

The rearrangement joins TRBV18 to TRBJ2-1; possible D gene TRBD1, 7 bases. Trimming took 3 bases from V and 5 from J, leaving 11 bases between them. The germline V gene has CDR1 KGHSH and CDR2 LQKENI. This CDR3 is built from 14 residues. CDR3 amino acids: CASSPDREDNEQFF. The CDR3 DNA sequence: TGTGCCAGCTCACCCGACAGGGAGGACAATGAGCAGTTCTTC.

This clone occurred a few times. The chain is built from TRBV14 and TRBJ2-1; TRBD1 is a possible D gene (6 bases). The CDR3 is made up of 15 amino acids. V was shortened by 1 base and J by 7 bases, with 14 bases between the two germline ends. Looked up from germline, CDR1 is SGHDN and CDR2 is FVKESK. CDR3 nucleotides: TGTGCCAGCAGCCAAGTGGGCAGGGGCGGGAATGAGCAGTTCTTC. This translates into CASSQVGRGGNEQFF.

This clone has a handful of counts. This sample also contains other DNA sequences that code for the same CDR3. The V and J genes are TRBV20-1 and TRBJ2-7; D perhaps matches TRBD2 (6 bases). V dropped 6 bases and J dropped 7 bases, with 10 bases sitting between them. CDR3 length: 10 amino acids. Germline V lookup: CDR1 DFQATT, CDR2 SNEGSKA (reference sequence). The CDR3 region has the DNA TGCAGTGCCTCTCGGGGGGAGCAGTACTTC. This codes for CSASRGEQYF.

This chain uses TRBV20-1 with TRBJ1-5; D remains unclear. The CDR3 is 11 amino acids. V lost 3 bases to trimming and J lost 11 bases, with 11 bases between them. Germline V lookup: CDR1 DFQATT, CDR2 SNEGSKA (reference sequence). This CDR3 is CSASKGWTQHF. DNA of the CDR3: TGCAGTGCTAGCAAGGGCTGGACCCAGCATTTT.

The V call is TRBV4-3, the J call TRBJ1-6, with a tentative D call TRBD1 (6 bases). The V end lost 6 bases, the J end lost 10 bases, and 19 bases lay between the germline ends. This CDR3 is 15 amino acids long. The germline gives CDR1 LGHNA, CDR2 YSLEER. This CDR3 is CASSPQMGGGSPLHF. CDR3 in DNA: TGCGCCAGCAGTCCTCAGATGGGGGGCGGATCACCCCTCCACTTT.

This clone has only a few counts. The chain combines TRBV9 with TRBJ2-3; no definite D call. The germline CDR1 and CDR2 sequences are SGDLS and YYNGEE. The ends were cut back, 4 bases at V and 5 bases at J, with 5 bases in the middle. The CDR3 has 11 amino acids. As DNA, the CDR3 is TGTGCCAGCAGCACACTAGATACGCAGTATTTT. Its translation: CASSTLDTQYF.

The chain employs TRBV7-9 and TRBJ1-5, with TRBD1 as a possible D gene (6 bases). The ends were cut back, 5 bases at V and 4 bases at J, with 15 bases in the middle. The CDR3 has 15 residues. Germline-derived CDR1 and CDR2 are SEHNR and FQNEAQ (reference sequence). The CDR3 nucleotides are TGTGCCAGCAGCAAAAGGGGGTCCAAAAATCAGCCCCAGCATTTT. Its protein product is CASSKRGSKNQPQHF.

The chain uses TRBV4-1 and TRBJ2-1; weak D call: TRBD1 (5 bases). CDR1 and CDR2 (germline): MGHRA, YSYEKL. The V end lost 0 bases, the J end lost 12 bases, and 12 bases lay between the germline ends. This CDR3 spans 13 amino acids. This CDR3 reads CASSQDVRDRQFF. In DNA form, the CDR3 reads TGCGCCAGCAGCCAAGATGTACGAGACAGGCAGTTCTTC.

The CDR3 protein is CSVEELVAGTEAFF. The CDR3 coding sequence is TGCAGCGTTGAAGAATTGGTGGCGGGGACTGAAGCTTTCTTT. J is TRBJ1-1 and V is TRBV29-1; unclear D gene. V was clipped by 0 bases and J by 5 bases, with 13 bases between them. Germline loops: CDR1 SQVTM, CDR2 ANQGSEA. There are 14 residues in the CDR3.

The rearrangement joins TRBV2 to TRBJ2-7; 8 bases are a match to TRBD1. Germline V gene lookup returns CDR1 SNHLY and CDR2 FYNNEI. The CDR3 covers 15 residues. J lost 0 bases, V lost 4 bases, and 5 bases had no gene match. The CDR3 nucleotides read TGTGCCAGCAGTGCGACAGGGGTTAGCTCCTACGAGCAGTACTTC. It encodes CASSATGVSSYEQYF.

This clone came up a few times. The chain is built from TRBV4-1 and TRBJ1-2; the D is unclear. The CDR3 is 12 amino acids. CDR1 is MGHRA, CDR2 YSYEKL, per germline. Trimming removed 5 bases from V and 1 base from J, with 5 bases in between. The CDR3 loop reads CASSEVNYGYTF. Written as DNA, the CDR3 is TGCGCCAGCAGCGAGGTTAACTATGGCTACACCTTC.

The chain uses TRBV19 and TRBJ2-7, with 10 bases that match TRBD2. Looked up from germline, CDR1 is LNHDA and CDR2 is SQIVND (reference sequence). Losses at the gene ends were 4 bases for V and 4 bases for J; bases not matched to a gene: 4. This CDR3 comprises 14 residues. CDR3 nucleotide sequence: TGTGCCAGTAGTACGACTAGCGGGTTGTACGAGCAGTACTTC. Protein: CASSTTSGLYEQYF.

The CDR3: CASSSGLAGGYTDTQYF. The CDR3, as DNA: TGTGCCAGCAGCTCTGGACTAGCGGGGGGGTATACAGATACGCAGTATTTT. The rearrangement uses TRBV9 and TRBJ2-3, with 15 bases matching TRBD2. This CDR3 is built from 17 residues. CDR1 SGDLS and CDR2 YYNGEE come from the germline V gene. Trimming took 4 bases from V and 3 from J; bases not matched to a gene: 6.

V is TRBV29-1 and J is TRBJ1-2, with 10 bases matching TRBD1. The V gene's germline CDR1 is SQVTM and CDR2 ANQGSEA. Unmatched junction bases numbered 1, after V lost 4 bases and J lost 2 bases. This CDR3 has 13 residues. CDR3 sequence: CSVADRGNYGYTF. Written as DNA, the CDR3 is TGCAGCGTTGCGGACAGGGGGAACTATGGCTACACCTTC.

This clone was counted only a few times. This sample includes further DNA sequences coding for the same CDR3. The rearrangement links TRBV30 to TRBJ2-7, with a weak D call TRBD1 (5 bases). There are 12 residues in the CDR3. The V gene's germline CDR1 is GTSNPN and CDR2 SVGIG (reference sequence). V gave up 0 bases and J gave up 3 bases, with 6 bases separating them. The CDR3 DNA reads as TGTGCCTGGAGTGTTACAGGCTACGAGCAGTACTTC. Translating gives CAWSVTGYEQYF.

The J gene is TRBJ2-5, the V gene TRBV18; D unresolved. There are 14 residues in the CDR3. V was cut by 1 base and J by 3 bases, with 9 bases left in between. The V gene's germline CDR1 is KGHSH and CDR2 LQKENI. CDR3 in amino acids: CASSPQTLKETQYF. Written as DNA, the CDR3 is TGTGCCAGCTCACCACAAACCCTAAAAGAGACCCAGTACTTC.

The chain is built from TRBV5-4 and TRBJ1-6, with 12 bases lining up with TRBD1. The CDR3 runs 16 residues. Trimming cost V 0 bases and J 10 bases; bases outside gene matches: 5. From germline, CDR1 is SGHNT and CDR2 YYREEE (reference sequence). The CDR3 loop reads CASSLGRDRGLSPLHF. The CDR3, as DNA: TGTGCCAGCAGCTTGGGACGGGACAGGGGGCTCTCACCCCTCCACTTT.

CDR3 protein: CASSGEQRDQPQHF. The CDR3 DNA is TGTGCCAGCAGTGGAGAACAGAGAGATCAGCCCCAGCATTTT. V and J are TRBV25-1 and TRBJ1-5; D ambiguous. The CDR3 sequence is 14 residues long. Germline lookup yields CDR1 MGHDK and CDR2 SYGVNS. The V and J ends lost 4 bases and 5 bases respectively, with 12 bases between them.

The V gene is TRBV5-1, the J gene TRBJ2-3; a possible D gene is TRBD2 (6 bases). The V and J ends lost 0 bases and 0 bases respectively, with 14 bases between them. CDR3 length equals 17 residues. The germline gives CDR1 SGHRS, CDR2 YFSETQ. The CDR3 sequence is CASSLDPAGPSTDTQYF. The DNA for the CDR3 is TGCGCCAGCAGCTTGGATCCCGCGGGACCTAGCACAGATACGCAGTATTTT. Full variable domain (missing parts from reference TRBV5-1 and TRBJ2-3): KAGVTQTPRYLIKTRGQQVTLSCSPISGHRSVSWYQQTPGQGLQFLFEYFSETQRNKGNFPGRFSGRQFSNSRSEMNVSTLELGDSALYLCASSLDPAGPSTDTQYFGPGTRLTVL.

This clone was seen a handful of times. This sequence joins TRBV5-1 and TRBJ2-7; the D gene is possibly TRBD1 (5 bases). The CDR3 sequence is 16 residues long. Deletions cut 0 bases from V and 1 base from J, with 14 bases between. The germline V gene has CDR1 SGHRS and CDR2 YFSETQ. The CDR3 DNA sequence: TGCGCCAGCAGCTTGGCCGGAAGTACAGGATCCTACGAGCAGTACTTC. It is translated as CASSLAGSTGSYEQYF.

This clone was observed a few times. The V and J genes are TRBV5-1 and TRBJ2-5; 11 positions agree with TRBD2. Germline V gives CDR1 SGHRS, CDR2 YFSETQ. This CDR3 has 15 amino acids. The ends lost 3 bases at V and 0 bases at J; junction bases unmatched: 1. The CDR3, as DNA: TGCGCCAGCAGCTCTAGCGGGGGGTACCAAGAGACCCAGTACTTC. It yields the protein CASSSSGGYQETQYF.

The table lists this clone with a few counts. This chain joins TRBV7-9 and TRBJ2-7; TRBD1 agrees at 9 bases. With V trimmed by 5 bases and J by 2 bases, 10 bases remained unmatched. The length of the CDR3 is 16 residues. Germline CDR1 reads SEHNR; CDR2 reads FQNEAQ (reference sequence). This chain's CDR3 is CASSQGPGTGPYEQYF. The CDR3, as DNA: TGTGCCAGCAGCCAGGGGCCCGGGACAGGGCCCTACGAGCAGTACTTC.

V usage is TRBV19 and J usage is TRBJ2-5, with TRBD2 identical over 8 bases. CDR3 length equals 15 residues. Germline V lookup: CDR1 LNHDA, CDR2 SQIVND (reference sequence). V gave up 4 bases and J gave up 1 base; unmatched junction bases: 5. CDR3 sequence: CASSSLTSAQETQYF. The CDR3 nucleotides are TGTGCCAGTAGTAGCTTGACTAGCGCCCAAGAGACCCAGTACTTC.

This clone was observed a few times. The same CDR3 also results from other DNA sequences found in this sample. The chain has TRBV30 and TRBJ2-5; no clear D. Trimming cost V 0 bases and J 1 base, with 6 bases left between them. CDR1 is GTSNPN, CDR2 SVGIG, per germline (reference sequence). CDR3 length: 13 residues. This CDR3 is CAWSVRLQETQYF. The CDR3, as DNA: TGTGCCTGGAGTGTTAGGCTCCAAGAGACCCAGTACTTC.

This clone was recorded a few times. The V call is TRBV6-1, the J call TRBJ2-5; D gene unclear. This CDR3 region has 13 residues. Germline V gene sequence: CDR1 MNHNS, CDR2 SASEGT. V was pared by 2 bases and J by 5 bases, with 9 bases between. The chain's CDR3 is CASSEYLSETQYF. Here the CDR3 DNA reads TGTGCCAGCAGTGAATATCTAAGCGAGACCCAGTACTTC.